The 32 T cell receptor beta chains listed next were all sequenced from one sample in a study of cytomegalovirus exposure and HLA in healthy donors. With 60 Vbeta and 13 Jbeta primers, the PCR was carried out. TCRdb's copy holds only in-frame clones and misses some; the assay was immunoSEQ multiplex PCR. The sample lists roughly 140,000 clones, about 79% occurring once. Sequences were obtained from PBMCs. The receptors were sampled from a male donor in good health and CMV-seronegative.

The V gene is TRBV29-1, the J gene TRBJ2-7; TRBD1 might be the D (5 bases). CDR3 length equals 13 residues. V shed 4 bases and J shed 0 bases, with 10 bases lying between them. The V gene's germline CDR1 is SQVTM and CDR2 ANQGSEA. The CDR3 sequence is CSVVGAASYEQYF. CDR3 nucleotides: TGCAGCGTTGTAGGGGCGGCCTCCTACGAGCAGTACTTC.

This CDR3 is CASSIDQKGPYEQYF. In DNA, the CDR3 is TGTGCCAGTAGTATAGATCAGAAGGGGCCCTACGAGCAGTACTTC. This chain links TRBV19 with TRBJ2-7; D may be TRBD1 (5 bases). CDR1 and CDR2 from the germline V gene are LNHDA and SQIVND (reference sequence). This CDR3 is 15 amino acids long. Trimming cost V 0 bases and J 2 bases, with 11 bases left between them.

In its sample, this clone was seen a few times. This chain joins TRBV19 and TRBJ1-5, with a possible D match to TRBD1 (6 bases). Germline CDR1 LNHDA, CDR2 SQIVND (reference sequence). V lost 0 bases and J 7 bases, leaving 13 bases between the germline ends. The CDR3 extends over 15 amino acids. The CDR3 DNA follows: TGTGCCAGTAGTATAGACCCCAGGGGATACCAGCCCCAGCATTTT. Translating it yields CASSIDPRGYQPQHF.

The chain recombines TRBV9 with TRBJ2-7; 8 bases map to TRBD1. Germline CDR1 reads SGDLS; CDR2 reads YYNGEE. The V gene end was trimmed by 3 bases and the J gene end by 7 bases; junction bases not matched to a gene: 12. This CDR3 contains 15 residues. CDR3 in DNA: TGTGCCAGCAGCGCTTACTCGGGACAGGTCGTTGAGCAGTACTTC. This translates into CASSAYSGQVVEQYF.

The rearrangement uses TRBV30 and TRBJ2-7, with D possibly matching TRBD2 (5 bases). This CDR3 is 13 amino acids long. The germline V gene has CDR1 GTSNPN and CDR2 SVGIG (reference sequence). Trimming removed 2 bases at V and 3 bases at J, with 11 bases between. The CDR3 protein is CAWSRGFSYEQYF. CDR3 in DNA: TGTGCCTGGAGTCGGGGTTTTAGCTACGAGCAGTACTTC.

The genes are TRBV7-8 and TRBJ2-2, with 12 bases aligning to TRBD2. The CDR3 length is 18 residues. Germline lookup yields CDR1 SGHVS and CDR2 FQNEAQ. J gave up 4 bases and V 4 bases, and 10 bases lay outside the gene matches. CDR3 nucleotide sequence: TGTGCCAGCAGCTGGCCCCTAGCGGGAGGGCCCGGCACCGGGGAGCTGTTTTTT. Translating gives CASSWPLAGGPGTGELFF. Supplemented by reference TRBV7-8 and TRBJ2-2, the full variable domain reads GAGVSQSPRYKVAKRGQDVALRCDPISGHVSLFWYQQALGQGPEFLTYFQNEAQLDKSGLPSDRFFAERPEGSVSTLKIQRTQQEDSAVYLCASSWPLAGGPGTGELFFGEGSRLTVL.

This clone was detected only once. V usage is TRBV25-1 and J usage is TRBJ2-1, with TRBD2 identical over 8 bases. Germline trimming cut 3 bases from V and 9 bases from J; bases unmatched to any gene: 13. The CDR3 covers 16 residues. Germline CDR1 is MGHDK and CDR2 is SYGVNS. CDR3 amino acids: CASSDGMGGSGGEQFF. CDR3 bases: TGTGCCAGCAGTGACGGAATGGGCGGGAGCGGGGGTGAGCAGTTCTTC.

This chain joins TRBV15 and TRBJ2-7; possible D gene TRBD2, 6 bases. There are 14 residues in the CDR3. CDR1 is LNHNV and CDR2 is YYDKDF in the germline V gene (reference sequence). V was shortened by 0 bases and J by 3 bases, with 9 bases between the two germline ends. The CDR3 DNA sequence: TGTGCCACCAGCAGAGAGAGTAGCGGCTACGAGCAGTACTTC. Amino acids: CATSRESSGYEQYF.

The genes are TRBV5-6 and TRBJ1-2, with 7 bases matching TRBD1. Germline values: CDR1 SGHDT, CDR2 YYEEEE. J gave up 7 bases and V 4 bases, and 4 bases lay outside the gene matches. The CDR3 runs to 12 residues. CDR3 nucleotide sequence: TGTGCCAGCAGCCTTGACAGGGCTGGCTACACCTTC. It is translated as CASSLDRAGYTF.

The CDR3 region has the DNA TGTGCCAGCAGTGGACTAGTTGGCTCCTACGAGCAGTACTTC. Its protein product is CASSGLVGSYEQYF. The chain employs TRBV2 and TRBJ2-7; tentatively, D is TRBD2 (6 bases). The CDR3 runs 14 residues. CDR1 SNHLY and CDR2 FYNNEI come from the germline V gene. V lost 4 bases to trimming and J lost 0 bases, with 10 bases between them.

The chain employs TRBV27 and TRBJ2-2; TRBD1 agrees at 7 bases. Germline values: CDR1 MNHEY, CDR2 SMNVEV (reference sequence). With V trimmed by 4 bases and J by 1 base, 3 bases remained unmatched. CDR3 size: 15 residues. The CDR3, as DNA: TGTGCCAGCAGTTGGGGGACAGTGAACACCGGGGAGCTGTTTTTT. Its translation is CASSWGTVNTGELFF.

The chain carries TRBV2 and TRBJ1-1; perhaps TRBD1 as D (5 bases). V was pared by 5 bases and J by 1 base, with 8 bases between. The CDR3 consists of 13 residues. Looked up from germline, CDR1 is SNHLY and CDR2 is FYNNEI. The CDR3 DNA reads as TGTGCCAGCAGTTACAGGCCGAACACTGAAGCTTTCTTT. Amino acid sequence: CASSYRPNTEAFF.

The rearrangement uses TRBV7-3 and TRBJ2-5; D is ambiguous. The germline V and J ends were trimmed by 5 bases and 5 bases, with 12 bases remaining between them. CDR1 SGHTA and CDR2 FQGTGA come from the germline V gene. The length of the CDR3 is 13 residues. The chain's CDR3 is CASSMSFRETQYF. Here the CDR3 DNA reads TGTGCCAGCAGCATGTCCTTCCGGGAGACCCAGTACTTC.

V is TRBV7-8 and J is TRBJ1-1; a possible D gene is TRBD1 (5 bases). This CDR3 is 13 amino acids long. V was shortened by 5 bases and J by 4 bases, with 11 bases between the two germline ends. Germline loops: CDR1 SGHVS, CDR2 FQNEAQ. The CDR3 spells CASSTTGGTEAFF. Written as DNA, the CDR3 is TGTGCCAGCAGCACAACGGGGGGCACTGAAGCTTTCTTT.

The V gene is TRBV19, the J gene TRBJ2-7, with D maybe TRBD1 (6 bases). V was pared by 2 bases and J by 6 bases, with 8 bases between. Germline V CDR1 and CDR2: LNHDA, SQIVND (reference sequence). The length of the CDR3 is 12 residues. CDR3 in DNA: TGTGCCAGTAGTATATGGGGGCGCGAGCAGTACTTC. It codes for CASSIWGREQYF.

DNA for the CDR3: TGTGCCTGGGTCAGGACAGGGACAGATACGCAGTATTTT. Amino acids: CAWVRTGTDTQYF. The rearrangement links TRBV30 to TRBJ2-3, with 8 bases fitting TRBD1. Germline V lookup: CDR1 GTSNPN, CDR2 SVGIG (reference sequence). The CDR3 is made up of 13 amino acids. Trimming at V came to 5 bases and at J to 3 bases, leaving 4 bases not matched to a gene.

This clone was found a few times. This sequence joins TRBV7-9 and TRBJ2-1; TRBD2 agrees at 12 bases. This CDR3 comprises 16 residues. Germline CDR1 SEHNR, CDR2 FQNEAQ (reference sequence). V shed 3 bases, J shed 4 bases, and the junction held 4 bases outside the gene matches. CDR3 nucleotides: TGTGCCAGCAGCTTGGTTCTAGCGGGAGGGTACAATGAGCAGTTCTTC. It is translated as CASSLVLAGGYNEQFF.

This clone occurred once. The junction and the germline gene differ at one end; a read error may be behind it. In the same sample, other DNA sequences code for this CDR3. The chain carries TRBV19 and TRBJ1-1; no definite D call. This CDR3 region has 16 residues. Germline CDR1 LNHDA, CDR2 SQIVND (reference sequence). The CDR3 sequence is CASSRGLQYPNTEAFF. Written as DNA, the CDR3 is TGTGCCAGTAGCCGTGGGCTTCAGTACCCGAACACTGAGGCTTTCTTT.

The rearrangement links TRBV19 to TRBJ1-4, with unresolved D. The germline V gene has CDR1 LNHDA and CDR2 SQIVND (reference sequence). Deletions cut 4 bases from V and 8 bases from J, with 11 bases between. The CDR3 is 13 residues long. CDR3 loop: CASSSLGGEKLFF. The CDR3 coding sequence is TGTGCCAGTAGTAGCCTGGGCGGGGAAAAACTGTTTTTT.

In its sample, this clone was seen a few times. The chain employs TRBV19 and TRBJ1-1; 8 positions match TRBD1. CDR3 length: 14 residues. Trimming cost V 7 bases and J 1 base; bases outside gene matches: 5. Germline V lookup: CDR1 LNHDA, CDR2 SQIVND (reference sequence). The CDR3 protein is CASIFQGANTEAFF. DNA of the CDR3: TGTGCCAGTATTTTCCAGGGGGCGAACACTGAAGCTTTCTTT.

V is TRBV7-8 and J is TRBJ1-1, with TRBD1 matching 10 bases. Germline V gene lookup returns CDR1 SGHVS and CDR2 FQNEAQ. This CDR3 comprises 14 residues. V trimming: 5 bases; J trimming: 5 bases; junction bases outside the gene matches: 5. The CDR3 loop reads CASSQRTGGTEAFF. In DNA form, the CDR3 reads TGTGCCAGCAGCCAGCGGACAGGGGGTACTGAAGCTTTCTTT.

The rearrangement uses TRBV7-2 and TRBJ1-5; D call uncertain. Trimming stripped 5 bases from V and 1 base from J, with 12 bases between. The CDR3 length is 15 residues. Per germline, CDR1 SGHTA and CDR2 FQGNSA. CDR3 residues: CASSPSGGSNQPQHF. Here the CDR3 DNA reads TGTGCCAGCAGCCCAAGTGGAGGGAGCAATCAGCCCCAGCATTTT.

The chain employs TRBV6-4 and TRBJ2-7; the D gene is possibly TRBD2 (6 bases). Per germline, CDR1 MRHNA and CDR2 SNTAGT. V lost 9 bases and J 2 bases, leaving 17 bases between the germline ends. There are 14 residues in the CDR3. The DNA of the CDR3 is TGTGCCAGTCATGCCGGGACTGATACCTACGAGCAGTACTTC. It is translated as CASHAGTDTYEQYF.

The rearrangement uses TRBV27 and TRBJ2-7; 7 positions match TRBD1. CDR1 is MNHEY, CDR2 SMNVEV, per germline (reference sequence). The CDR3 consists of 14 residues. With V trimmed by 3 bases and J by 2 bases, 4 bases remained unmatched. The DNA of the CDR3 is TGTGCCAGCAGTTTCAAAGGGGGCCCCTACGAGCAGTACTTC. Amino acids: CASSFKGGPYEQYF.

This chain connects TRBV7-2 to TRBJ1-5, with D perhaps TRBD1 (5 bases). Trimming left V 5 bases short and J 4 bases short, with 15 bases between. Germline V CDR1 and CDR2: SGHTA, FQGNSA. The CDR3 contains 15 residues. The CDR3 protein is CASSPRQNQNQPQHF. Written as DNA, the CDR3 is TGTGCCAGCAGCCCCCGACAGAACCAGAATCAGCCCCAGCATTTT. The whole variable domain, filled in from reference TRBV7-2 and TRBJ1-5, reads GAGVSQSPSNKVTEKGKDVELRCDPISGHTALYWYRQSLGQGLEFLIYFQGNSAPDKSGLPSDRFSAERTGGSVSTLTIQRTQQEDSAVYLCASSPRQNQNQPQHFGDGTRLSIL.

The J gene is TRBJ2-7, the V gene TRBV27, with 8 bases that match TRBD1. The J segment lost 5 bases and the V segment lost 10 bases, leaving 7 bases of the junction unmatched. The CDR3 is 12 residues long. CDR1 is MNHEY and CDR2 is SMNVEV in the germline V gene (reference sequence). CDR3 DNA sequence: TGTGCCAACCAGGACAGGGACGACGAGCAGTACTTC. Translated, it gives CANQDRDDEQYF.

The genes are TRBV11-2 and TRBJ2-7; D gene uncertain. Trimming stripped 4 bases from V and 6 bases from J, with 7 bases between. CDR1 is SGHAT, CDR2 FQNNGV, per germline. CDR3 length: 11 residues. CDR3 bases: TGTGCCAGCAGCTCCTATTCCGAGCAGTACTTC. Encoded protein: CASSSYSEQYF.

The V call is TRBV20-1, the J call TRBJ1-1; D is unresolved. The V gene's germline CDR1 is DFQATT and CDR2 SNEGSKA (reference sequence). Trimming cost V 6 bases and J 8 bases, with 10 bases left between them. The CDR3 runs 10 residues. The CDR3: CSAPFVEAFF. The CDR3 DNA reads TGCAGTGCCCCGTTTGTCGAAGCTTTCTTT.

Comment on this clone: Other nucleotide sequences in the sample specify the same CDR3. V usage is TRBV5-4 and J usage is TRBJ2-5; the D is unclear. V was trimmed by 0 bases and J by 1 base, leaving 4 bases between them. The CDR3 spans 13 residues. Germline CDR1 is SGHNT and CDR2 is YYREEE (reference sequence). CDR3 sequence reads: CASSLDSQETQYF. The CDR3 DNA is TGTGCCAGCAGCTTGGACAGCCAAGAGACCCAGTACTTC. Filled out from reference TRBV5-4 and TRBJ2-5, the complete variable domain reads ETGVTQSPTHLIKTRGQQVTLRCSSQSGHNTVSWYQQALGQGPQFIFQYYREEENGRGNFPPRFSGLQFPNYSSELNVNALELDDSALYLCASSLDSQETQYFGPGTRLLVL.

This clone was observed a handful of times. CDR3 protein: CASSLGRVAGGAYNEQFF. The CDR3 nucleotides read TGTGCCAGCAGTTTAGGAAGAGTAGCGGGAGGGGCCTACAATGAGCAGTTCTTC. The chain uses TRBV28 and TRBJ2-1; 11 bases match TRBD2. Germline V gives CDR1 MDHEN, CDR2 SYDVKM. With V trimmed by 2 bases and J by 2 bases, 8 bases remained unmatched. This CDR3 is built from 18 residues.

V is TRBV18 and J is TRBJ1-1; D may be TRBD1 (5 bases). In germline, CDR1 is KGHSH, CDR2 LQKENI. The CDR3 is made up of 14 amino acids. V lost 1 base to trimming and J lost 5 bases, with 11 bases between them. Here the CDR3 reads CASSPHPRTTEAFF. The CDR3 DNA reads as TGTGCCAGCTCACCACACCCTCGGACAACTGAAGCTTTCTTT.

The rearrangement links TRBV4-2 to TRBJ2-1; 8 bases match TRBD1. The CDR3 totals 17 residues. CDR1 and CDR2 from the germline V gene are LGHNA and YNFKEQ. Losses at the gene ends were 4 bases for V and 8 bases for J; bases not matched to a gene: 16. CDR3 residues: CASSPNAPGQGSDEQFF. For the CDR3, the DNA is TGTGCCAGCAGCCCCAACGCTCCAGGACAGGGTTCGGATGAGCAGTTCTTC.